These 2 T cell receptor beta chains originate from one sample sequenced in a study of T cell clonality in common variable immunodeficiency. Produced via immunoSEQ multiplex PCR; TCRdb's table is partial and in-frame only. The specimen has approximately 34,000 clones, none found just once. The material sequenced was peripheral blood mononuclear cells. The receptor set was obtained from a person aged 18 to 69 in good health.

This clone was recorded at least ten times. The read gets to within 3 residues of the CDR3 end, and the germline J gene fills in the rest. This chain links TRBV18 with TRBJ1-5; D might be TRBD1 (5 bases). This CDR3 spans 13 amino acids. Trimming removed 2 bases at V and 4 bases at J, with 6 bases between. Germline V gene lookup returns CDR1 KGHSH and CDR2 LQKENI. The part of the CDR3 DNA that was read is TGTGCCAGCTCACCAACAGGTAATCAGCCC. Translation: CASSPTGNQP. The entire CDR3 sequence reads CASSPTGNQPQHF.

This clone appeared many times. The CDR3 extends 3 residues past the end of the read, so its final part is completed from the germline J gene. This chain uses TRBV4-1 with TRBJ1-2; 9 bases are shared with TRBD1. Per the germline V gene, CDR1 is MGHRA and CDR2 is YSYEKL. V shed 1 base, J shed 3 bases, and the junction held 6 bases outside the gene matches. The CDR3 has 16 residues. CDR3 protein: CASSQVITGGDYGYTF. CDR3 DNA, as far as it was read: TGCGCCAGCAGCCAAGTGATCACAGGGGGCGACTATGGC.